Presented here are 20 T cell receptor beta chains from one specimen sequenced in a study of cytotoxic CD8 clonotypes in ibrutinib-treated CLL (dated by TCRdb to about 2021). Library preparation was by the immunoSEQ multiplex PCR assay. This immuneACCESS table, as held by TCRdb, lists in-frame sequences with V and J called but not all clones. Of the missing ones, under half trace to an unresolved V gene in checked studies; the others have no known cause. The table for this sample lists 300,000 to 400,000 clones; 67% of them were counted only once. Around 6.6% of the sample comes from the top ten. This specimen was PBMCs, taken after 36 months of ibrutinib treatment. These receptors were taken from a human donor with chronic lymphocytic leukemia.

The genes are TRBV7-8 and TRBJ2-7; TRBD2 might be the D (5 bases). V was cut by 4 bases and J by 2 bases, with 18 bases left in between. CDR1 is SGHVS, CDR2 FQNEAQ, per germline. The CDR3 has 16 amino acids. CDR3 nucleotides: TGTGCCAGCAGCTCCACCCCCCAAAGCGGAGCCTACGAGCAGTACTTC. This sequence encodes CASSSTPQSGAYEQYF.

CDR3 region: CASSPGRGGTEAFF. The CDR3 coding sequence is TGTGCCAGCTCACCGGGCAGGGGTGGCACTGAAGCTTTCTTT. The V call is TRBV18, the J call TRBJ1-1; D perhaps matches TRBD1 (6 bases). This CDR3 region has 14 residues. Per the germline V gene, CDR1 is KGHSH and CDR2 is LQKENI. With 3 bases removed from V and 4 bases from J, the gap between germline ends came to 12 bases.

This clone was observed once. The chain uses TRBV10-2 and TRBJ1-2, with a tentative D call TRBD1 (6 bases). Trimming cost V 6 bases and J 2 bases, with 13 bases left between them. The CDR3 loop spans 14 amino acids. Looked up from germline, CDR1 is WSHSY and CDR2 is SAAADI. The CDR3 bases are TGCGCCAGCAGAAGGACAGACCGGAACTATGGCTACACCTTC. The encoded protein is CASRRTDRNYGYTF.

J is TRBJ1-4 and V is TRBV18; no definite D call. CDR1 and CDR2 (germline): KGHSH, LQKENI. Trimming pared 6 bases from V and 4 bases from J, leaving 6 bases between. The CDR3 runs 12 residues. Here the CDR3 reads CASSPNNEKLFF. The CDR3 bases are TGTGCCAGCTCCCCGAATAATGAAAAACTGTTTTTT.

The chain links TRBV5-1 to TRBJ1-3; 8 bases align to TRBD1. This CDR3 has 17 residues. Germline trimming cut 5 bases from V and 0 bases from J; bases unmatched to any gene: 10. Germline V gives CDR1 SGHRS, CDR2 YFSETQ. CDR3 residues: CASRNRTGPVSGNTIYF. The CDR3 coding sequence is TGCGCCAGCAGGAATAGGACAGGGCCCGTCTCTGGAAACACCATATATTTT.

The chain has TRBV20-1 and TRBJ2-7; D unclear. The CDR3 covers 11 residues. CDR1 DFQATT and CDR2 SNEGSKA come from the germline V gene (reference sequence). V was clipped by 3 bases and J by 6 bases, with 9 bases between them. The CDR3 DNA reads as TGCAGTGCTAGTCGACTTCCCGAGCAGTACTTC. Protein sequence: CSASRLPEQYF.

V usage is TRBV7-2 and J usage is TRBJ2-1, with 7 nucleotides matching TRBD1. This CDR3 is 15 amino acids long. The trim removed 3 bases at V and 3 bases at J, leaving 5 bases unmatched. CDR1 SGHTA and CDR2 FQGNSA come from the germline V gene. CDR3 protein: CASSLWDSIYNEQFF. The CDR3 DNA reads as TGTGCCAGCAGCTTGTGGGACAGCATCTACAATGAGCAGTTCTTC.

The J gene is TRBJ1-4, the V gene TRBV7-9; TRBD1 aligns across 7 bases. The trim removed 5 bases at V and 4 bases at J, leaving 4 bases unmatched. CDR1 SEHNR and CDR2 FQNEAQ come from the germline V gene (reference sequence). This CDR3 region has 14 residues. In DNA form, the CDR3 reads TGTGCCAGCAGCGAGGGACAGATTAATGAAAAACTGTTTTTT. It is translated as CASSEGQINEKLFF.

This rearrangement joins TRBV7-8 to TRBJ1-4; maybe TRBD1 (5 bases). The CDR3 loop spans 17 amino acids. V lost 5 bases to trimming and J lost 2 bases, with 18 bases between them. Germline CDR1 is SGHVS and CDR2 is FQNEAQ. As DNA, the CDR3 is TGTGCCAGCAGCCCTAGACAGCGACGGCGGACTAATGAAAAACTGTTTTTT. This sequence encodes CASSPRQRRRTNEKLFF.

The J gene is TRBJ2-3, the V gene TRBV19; weak D call: TRBD2 (6 bases). V lost 3 bases to trimming and J lost 3 bases, with 10 bases between them. The germline gives CDR1 LNHDA, CDR2 SQIVND (reference sequence). The CDR3 has 14 amino acids. The CDR3 loop reads CASSISGLTDTQYF. The CDR3 bases are TGTGCCAGTAGTATCAGCGGGCTTACAGATACGCAGTATTTT.

The chain couples TRBV18 to TRBJ2-3; D is perhaps TRBD1 (6 bases). Germline V CDR1 and CDR2: KGHSH, LQKENI. The CDR3 runs to 16 residues. Trimming pared 1 base from V and 7 bases from J, leaving 18 bases between. For the CDR3, the DNA is TGTGCCAGCTCACCACTGTCCCCACAGGGTAGTCATACGCAGTATTTT. Amino acid sequence: CASSPLSPQGSHTQYF.

This clone turned up a few times. The J gene is TRBJ2-5, the V gene TRBV2; the D is unclear. Per the germline V gene, CDR1 is SNHLY and CDR2 is FYNNEI. Trimming removed 1 base from V and 5 bases from J, with 11 bases in between. The CDR3 loop spans 14 amino acids. CDR3 DNA: TGTGCCAGCAGTGAAGTTTGGGCCGGGGAGACCCAGTACTTC. Translated: CASSEVWAGETQYF. Filled out from reference TRBV2 and TRBJ2-5, the complete variable domain reads EPEVTQTPSHQVTQMGQEVILRCVPISNHLYFYWYRQILGQKVEFLVSFYNNEISEKSEIFDDQFSVERPDGSNFTLKIRSTKLEDSAMYFCASSEVWAGETQYFGPGTRLLVL.

The chain recombines TRBV12-5 with TRBJ2-7; D gene uncertain. V lost 2 bases to trimming and J lost 6 bases, with 8 bases between them. The CDR3 contains 12 residues. The germline gives CDR1 LGHNT, CDR2 FRNRAP. The CDR3 protein is CASGLKVSEQYF. The CDR3 nucleotides are TGTGCTAGTGGTTTGAAGGTCAGCGAGCAGTACTTC.

The chain carries TRBV6-5 and TRBJ1-5; TRBD1 is a possible D gene (5 bases). The V and J ends lost 4 bases and 3 bases respectively, with 7 bases between them. This CDR3 comprises 13 residues. Germline CDR1 MNHEY, CDR2 SVGAGI. The CDR3 sequence: CASSSGYNQPQHF. As DNA, the CDR3 is TGTGCCAGCAGTTCAGGGTACAATCAGCCCCAGCATTTT.

This chain joins TRBV28 and TRBJ1-2; 7 nucleotides agree with TRBD1. Germline assignment: CDR1 MDHEN and CDR2 SYDVKM. V lost 6 bases and J lost 7; bases outside the gene matches: 5. This CDR3 comprises 12 residues. The DNA of the CDR3 is TGTGCCAGCAGCCGAGGACAGGTTGGCTACACCTTC. Amino acid sequence: CASSRGQVGYTF.

The rearrangement joins TRBV7-8 to TRBJ1-3; no definite D call. The ends were cut back, 7 bases at V and 0 bases at J, with 7 bases in the middle. This CDR3 contains 13 residues. Germline V CDR1 and CDR2: SGHVS, FQNEAQ. The CDR3, as DNA: TGTGCCAGCAACAAAGGCTCTGGAAACACCATATATTTT. This translates into CASNKGSGNTIYF.

The chain carries TRBV7-2 and TRBJ2-7; D gene ambiguous. Germline V gives CDR1 SGHTA, CDR2 FQGNSA. V lost 4 bases to trimming and J lost 3 bases, with 22 bases between them. This CDR3 region has 17 residues. This CDR3 is CASSSRSRARGVYEQYF. Written as DNA, the CDR3 is TGTGCCAGCAGCTCTAGGTCCCGGGCCCGTGGGGTCTACGAGCAGTACTTC.

This clone has more than one count but fewer than ten. V usage is TRBV10-3 and J usage is TRBJ1-1; D is unresolved. This CDR3 has 11 residues. Germline-derived CDR1 and CDR2 are ENHRY and SYGVKD. Trimming pared 0 bases from V and 7 bases from J, leaving 3 bases between. For the CDR3, the DNA is TGTGCCATCAGTGAGTCTTATGAAGCTTTCTTT. It translates to CAISESYEAFF.

This rearrangement joins TRBV11-2 to TRBJ1-2; no reliable D call. The CDR3 has 14 amino acids. In germline, CDR1 is SGHAT, CDR2 FQNNGV. V shed 6 bases and J shed 3 bases, with 14 bases lying between them. The CDR3 loop is CASRTSGGHYGYTF. The CDR3 bases are TGTGCCAGCAGAACGTCCGGTGGTCACTATGGCTACACCTTC.

This clone has more than one count but fewer than ten. Other DNA sequences in the same sample also yield this CDR3. V usage is TRBV18 and J usage is TRBJ2-5, with 7 bases matching TRBD2. This CDR3 has 15 amino acids. Losses at the gene ends were 0 bases for V and 5 bases for J; bases not matched to a gene: 6. Germline CDR1 is KGHSH and CDR2 is LQKENI. In nucleotides, the CDR3 is TGTGCCAGCTCACCACCGGGGGGGAGAGGGGAGACCCAGTACTTC. This gives the protein CASSPPGGRGETQYF.